This T cell receptor (beta chain) was identified in a study of cytomegalovirus exposure and HLA in healthy donors. The ends lost 5 bases at V and 0 bases at J; junction bases unmatched: 8. The CDR3 loop spans 18 amino acids. Germline V gene data show CDR1 as LGHNA and CDR2 as YNFKEQ. Comment on this clone: Antigen specificity is unknown.

Study results and caveats: The study flagged roughly 160 TCR beta chains as cytomegalovirus-associated. Rarity characterized most TCR sequences, yet some public TCRs appeared in many donors. TCR beta chains associated with HLA were, in a later analysis, more clonally expanded than equally common others.

The PCR ran on 60 Vbeta and 13 Jbeta primers. Libraries were prepared by immunoSEQ multiplex PCR; TCRdb keeps only in-frame clonotypes and omits some of them. This table has some 120,000 clones, roughly four fifths appearing once. Source material: PBMCs. This chain uses TRBV4-2 with TRBJ2-7, with 15 bases that match TRBD2. The TCR was taken from a woman aged 40 to 55 in good health and CMV-seronegative. CDR3 amino acids: CASSEGLAGGVSSYEQYF. CDR3 coding DNA: TGTGCCAGCAGCGAGGGACTAGCGGGAGGCGTTAGCTCCTACGAGCAGTACTTC.